This T cell receptor (beta chain) was obtained from a study of OX40 agonist ivuxolimab in advanced cancers. Study-level points and caveats: Compared with CD4+, CD8+ T cells on average had more expanded clones.

Clones were sequenced by immunoSEQ multiplex PCR, and TCRdb holds only the in-frame ones, with some missing. The profile shows 15,000 to 20,000 clones, roughly four fifths of them singletons. Germline CDR1 reads SEHNR; CDR2 reads FQNEAQ (reference sequence). There are 12 residues in the CDR3. V was trimmed by 3 bases and J by 5 bases, leaving 5 bases between them. Autoimmune disease history or systemic immunosuppression led to patient exclusion. The sample holds a few counts of this clone. What it recognizes is unknown. This clonotype was obtained from an adult with an advanced solid tumor such as melanoma, head and neck, liver or kidney cancer. This rearrangement joins TRBV7-9 to TRBJ1-5; D perhaps matches TRBD1 (5 bases). The sample in question was CD4+ or CD8+ T cells sorted from blood, obtained in a trial of the OX40 agonist ivuxolimab. CDR3 loop: CASSLGDQPQHF. DNA for the CDR3: TGTGCCAGCAGCTTGGGGGATCAGCCCCAGCATTTT.